The TCR beta chain described here comes from a study of blood T cell repertoires in COVID-19. Study-level information: PBMCs, B-cell-depleted T cells, or T cells were the source of the cDNA or gDNA that made up the material.

The CDR3 has 17 amino acids. The V and J ends lost 5 bases and 2 bases, in that order; junction bases with no gene match: 7. Per germline, CDR1 SEHNR and CDR2 FQNEAQ (reference sequence). The method was immunoSEQ multiplex PCR; TCRdb's version includes in-frame clones alone and lacks a portion of them. The sample records 70,000 to 85,000 clones, 80% to 90% being singletons. The source material was peripheral blood. This sequence joins TRBV7-9 and TRBJ1-6, with 9 bases matching TRBD1. The origin of this receptor is an elderly woman with acute or convalescent COVID-19. CDR3 amino acids: CASSARDRETYNSPLHF. The CDR3 DNA follows: TGTGCCAGCAGCGCCCGGGACAGGGAAACCTATAATTCACCCCTCCACTTT.